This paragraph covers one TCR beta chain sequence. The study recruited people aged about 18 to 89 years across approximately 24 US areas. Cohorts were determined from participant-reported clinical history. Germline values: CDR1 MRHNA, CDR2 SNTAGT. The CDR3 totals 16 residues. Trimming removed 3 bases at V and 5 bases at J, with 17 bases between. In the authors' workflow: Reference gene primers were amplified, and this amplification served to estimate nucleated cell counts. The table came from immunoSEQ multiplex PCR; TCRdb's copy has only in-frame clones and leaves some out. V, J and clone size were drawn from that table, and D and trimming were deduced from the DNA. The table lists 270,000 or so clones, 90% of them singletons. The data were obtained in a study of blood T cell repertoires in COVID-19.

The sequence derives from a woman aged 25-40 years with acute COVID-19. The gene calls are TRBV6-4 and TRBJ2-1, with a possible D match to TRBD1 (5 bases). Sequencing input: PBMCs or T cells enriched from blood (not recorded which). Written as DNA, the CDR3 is TGTGCCAGCAGTGAGTGGGGCGGTCCCCGGCACAATGAGCAGTTCTTC. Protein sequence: CASSEWGGPRHNEQFF.